One and the same sample provided the 4 T cell receptor beta chains below, sequenced in a study of regulatory T cells in long-lasting Graves disease. Arm-PCR with iRepertoire HTBI primers amplified the CDR3 regions for these TCR beta libraries. TCRdb called the multiplex PCR reads again in MiXCR, with one record for every CDR3 protein. The repertoire has hundreds of thousands of distinct CDR3 sequences, 15% to 18% of them found once; the top ten carry 22%. Time point defined: newly diagnosed GD, antithyroid drugs for less than 3 months. PBMC-extracted RNA yielded the TCR library. The source material was peripheral blood mononuclear cells (PBMCs), sampled at new diagnosis, from a patient treated with antithyroid drugs. The receptors derive from a female donor with Graves disease.

The sample holds many counts of this clonotype. V is TRBV6-1 and J is TRBJ2-3; possible D gene TRBD1, 5 bases. The CDR3 length is 17 residues. Per the germline V gene, CDR1 is MNHNS and CDR2 is SASEGT. Trimming removed 5 bases at V and 0 bases at J, with 18 bases between. The CDR3 loop is CASSRTSVGSSTDTQYF. The CDR3 bases are TGTGCCAGCAGTCGGACATCGGTTGGATCTAGCACAGATACGCAGTATTTT.

At least ten counts were recorded for this clonotype. The chain joins TRBV20-1 to TRBJ2-7; a weak D match, TRBD2 (6 bases). V was clipped by 2 bases and J by 1 base, with 9 bases between them. The CDR3 length is 13 residues. In germline, CDR1 is DFQATT, CDR2 SNEGSKA (reference sequence). This CDR3 reads CSARSGLSYEQYF. DNA of the CDR3: TGCAGTGCTAGAAGCGGACTATCCTACGAGCAGTACTTC.

This clonotype has at least ten counts. This chain uses TRBV30 with TRBJ1-1; D possibly corresponds to TRBD1 (5 bases). CDR3 length equals 11 residues. Germline V gene sequence: CDR1 GTSNPN, CDR2 SVGIG (reference sequence). Trimming took off 1 base at V and 7 bases at J, with 7 bases between the two ends. The CDR3 coding sequence is TGTGCCTGGAGTGGGGGGAGTGAAGCTTTCTTT. It encodes CAWSGGSEAFF.

V usage is TRBV12-3 or TRBV12-4 and J usage is TRBJ2-7; 8 positions agree with TRBD2. This CDR3 spans 16 amino acids. Germline trimming cut 2 bases from V and 2 bases from J; bases unmatched to any gene: 8. CDR3: CASSLLSGSTPYEQYF. The CDR3 coding sequence is TGTGCCAGCAGTTTATTGAGCGGGAGTACCCCCTACGAGCAGTACTTC.